The rows below give T cell receptor beta chains drawn from one sample of a study of T cell responses to AZD1222 COVID-19 vaccine. TCRdb's copy holds only in-frame clones and misses some; the assay was immunoSEQ multiplex PCR. The sample comprises more than 150,000 clones, approximately 86% of which are singletons, and approximately 0.49% rests with the top ten. The specimen comprised peripheral blood, sampled on day 0 of AZD1222 vaccination. These receptors came from an adult in good health. CDR3s include the opening cysteine and the closing phenylalanine or tryptophan. A D gene is named only where the DNA matches it firmly. Clone size is given for some rows only: seen once, a few or many times, or a class if the clone is expanded.

J gene: TRBJ1-5
D gene: TRBD1
V gene: TRBV18
clone size: once
CDR3 protein: CASSGGQGVNQPQHF
CDR3 DNA: TGTGCCAGCTCAGGAGGACAGGGGGTTAATCAGCCCCAGCATTTT

J gene: TRBJ1-2
D gene: NA
V gene: TRBV5-1
clone size: NA
CDR3 protein: CASSSRGGSLNYGYTF
CDR3 DNA: TGCGCCAGCAGCTCCCGCGGGGGCAGTTTAAACTATGGCTACACCTTC

J gene: TRBJ1-1
D gene: NA
V gene: TRBV7-2
clone size: NA
CDR3 protein: CASSLNWGTGTEAFF
CDR3 DNA: TGTGCCAGCAGCTTAAATTGGGGGACGGGCACTGAAGCTTTCTTT

J gene: TRBJ2-7
D gene: NA
V gene: TRBV3-1/TRBV3-2
clone size: NA
CDR3 protein: CASSQTGYEQYF
CDR3 DNA: TGTGCCAGCAGCCAAACAGGGTACGAGCAGTACTTC

J gene: TRBJ1-1
D gene: NA
V gene: TRBV27
clone size: NA
CDR3 protein: CASSLGLNTEAFF
CDR3 DNA: TGTGCCAGCAGTTTAGGACTGAACACTGAAGCTTTCTTT

J gene: TRBJ1-2
D gene: TRBD1
V gene: TRBV27
clone size: NA
CDR3 protein: CASSRRQGTTNYGYTF
CDR3 DNA: TGTGCCAGCAGTCGACGACAGGGCACCACTAACTATGGCTACACCTTC

J gene: TRBJ1-2
D gene: NA
V gene: TRBV19
clone size: NA
CDR3 protein: CASHGSLNYGYTF
CDR3 DNA: TGTGCCAGCCACGGGAGCCTCAACTATGGCTACACCTTC

J gene: TRBJ1-3
D gene: NA
V gene: TRBV6-5
clone size: NA
CDR3 protein: CASTDPGRNTIYF
CDR3 DNA: TGTGCCAGCACGGATCCGGGACGAAACACCATATATTTT

J gene: TRBJ2-1
D gene: TRBD2
V gene: TRBV29-1
clone size: NA
CDR3 protein: CSVDLAGGSYNEQFF
CDR3 DNA: TGCAGCGTTGACCTCGCGGGGGGTTCCTACAATGAGCAGTTCTTC

J gene: TRBJ2-7
D gene: NA
V gene: TRBV12-3/TRBV12-4
clone size: NA
CDR3 protein: CASSPRYEQYF
CDR3 DNA: TGTGCCAGCAGTCCCCGATACGAGCAGTACTTC

J gene: TRBJ1-1
D gene: NA
V gene: TRBV4-3
clone size: NA
CDR3 protein: CASSPNYRATEAFF
CDR3 DNA: TGCGCCAGCAGCCCCAACTACAGGGCTACTGAAGCTTTCTTT

J gene: TRBJ2-3
D gene: NA
V gene: TRBV28
clone size: NA
CDR3 protein: CASSFSGWTDTQYF
CDR3 DNA: TGTGCCAGCAGTTTTAGTGGGTGGACAGATACGCAGTATTTT

J gene: TRBJ2-6
D gene: NA
V gene: TRBV7-3
clone size: NA
CDR3 protein: CASSLSPGANVLTF
CDR3 DNA: TGTGCCAGCAGCTTAAGTCCCGGGGCCAACGTCCTGACTTTC

J gene: TRBJ2-3
D gene: NA
V gene: TRBV19
clone size: NA
CDR3 protein: CASGRGADTQYF
CDR3 DNA: TGTGCCAGCGGCAGGGGGGCAGATACGCAGTATTTT

J gene: TRBJ1-3
D gene: TRBD1
V gene: TRBV4-2
clone size: NA
CDR3 protein: CASATGGASGNTIYF
CDR3 DNA: TGTGCCAGCGCCACAGGGGGCGCTAGTGGAAACACCATATATTTT

J gene: TRBJ1-4
D gene: NA
V gene: TRBV30
clone size: once
CDR3 protein: CAWSPSRTGRIEKLFF
CDR3 DNA: TGTGCCTGGAGTCCCTCTAGGACTGGTAGAATTGAAAAACTGTTTTTT

J gene: TRBJ1-5
D gene: NA
V gene: TRBV30
clone size: NA
CDR3 protein: CAWRGGVNQPQHF
CDR3 DNA: TGTGCCTGGAGGGGGGGGGTCAATCAGCCCCAGCATTTT

J gene: TRBJ1-2
D gene: NA
V gene: TRBV4-3
clone size: NA
CDR3 protein: CASSQILGTYGYTF
CDR3 DNA: TGCGCCAGCAGCCAGATACTTGGAACGTATGGCTACACCTTC

J gene: TRBJ2-7
D gene: TRBD2
V gene: TRBV7-9
clone size: NA
CDR3 protein: CASSPETTSGSLGQYF
CDR3 DNA: TGTGCCAGCAGCCCTGAAACTACTAGCGGGAGTCTTGGGCAGTACTTC

J gene: TRBJ1-2
D gene: TRBD1
V gene: TRBV24-1
clone size: once
CDR3 protein: CATSDAWTGGHGYTF
CDR3 DNA: TGTGCCACCAGTGATGCCTGGACAGGGGGCCATGGCTACACCTTC

J gene: TRBJ1-2
D gene: NA
V gene: TRBV7-2
clone size: once
CDR3 protein: CASSLQISYGYTF
CDR3 DNA: TGTGCCAGCAGCTTACAGATAAGCTATGGCTACACCTTC

J gene: TRBJ2-7
D gene: NA
V gene: TRBV5-1
clone size: NA
CDR3 protein: CASSPGPGDEQYF
CDR3 DNA: TGCGCCAGCAGCCCGGGCCCGGGTGACGAGCAGTACTTC

J gene: TRBJ1-6
D gene: NA
V gene: TRBV4-2
clone size: NA
CDR3 protein: CASSQIRGDSPLHF
CDR3 DNA: TGTGCCAGCAGCCAAATTCGGGGGGATTCACCCCTCCACTTT

J gene: TRBJ2-3
D gene: TRBD2
V gene: TRBV4-2
clone size: NA
CDR3 protein: CASSQELAGLWVTDTQYF
CDR3 DNA: TGTGCCAGCAGCCAAGAACTAGCGGGACTGTGGGTGACAGATACGCAGTATTTT

J gene: TRBJ2-7
D gene: TRBD1
V gene: TRBV9
clone size: NA
CDR3 protein: CASSPGQGYEQYF
CDR3 DNA: TGTGCCAGCAGCCCGGGACAGGGGTACGAGCAGTACTTC

J gene: TRBJ2-7
D gene: NA
V gene: TRBV30
clone size: once
CDR3 protein: CAWSVLGPPYEQYF
CDR3 DNA: TGTGCCTGGAGTGTACTAGGTCCCCCCTACGAGCAGTACTTC

J gene: TRBJ1-6
D gene: TRBD1
V gene: TRBV27
clone size: NA
CDR3 protein: CASSLTGYNSPLHF
CDR3 DNA: TGTGCCAGCAGTCTGACAGGGTATAATTCACCCCTCCACTTT

J gene: TRBJ2-1
D gene: NA
V gene: TRBV11-3
clone size: NA
CDR3 protein: CASSLETRLPPYNEQFF
CDR3 DNA: TGTGCCAGCAGCTTAGAGACGCGACTACCCCCCTACAATGAGCAGTTCTTC

J gene: TRBJ2-5
D gene: TRBD2
V gene: TRBV19
clone size: NA
CDR3 protein: CASSTLLAGQETQYF
CDR3 DNA: TGTGCCAGTAGTACCCTACTAGCGGGACAAGAGACCCAGTACTTC

J gene: TRBJ2-1
D gene: NA
V gene: TRBV6-6
clone size: NA
CDR3 protein: CASRGVGPYNEQFF
CDR3 DNA: TGTGCCAGCAGGGGGGTCGGTCCGTACAATGAGCAGTTCTTC

J gene: TRBJ1-1
D gene: TRBD1
V gene: TRBV28
clone size: NA
CDR3 protein: CASSRAGGWGTEAFF
CDR3 DNA: TGTGCCAGCAGTCGGGCAGGGGGTTGGGGAACTGAAGCTTTCTTT

J gene: TRBJ1-2
D gene: NA
V gene: TRBV28
clone size: once
CDR3 protein: CASSLGTSIYGYTF
CDR3 DNA: TGTGCCAGCAGTCTAGGGACATCAATCTATGGCTACACCTTC

J gene: TRBJ2-2
D gene: NA
V gene: TRBV5-1
clone size: NA
CDR3 protein: CASSSVAVANTGELFF
CDR3 DNA: TGCGCCAGCAGCTCCGTGGCGGTAGCGAACACCGGGGAGCTGTTTTTT

J gene: TRBJ1-5
D gene: TRBD1
V gene: TRBV20-1
clone size: NA
CDR3 protein: CSASKQGNQPQHF
CDR3 DNA: TGCAGTGCTAGTAAACAGGGGAATCAGCCCCAGCATTTT

J gene: TRBJ1-4
D gene: NA
V gene: TRBV28
clone size: NA
CDR3 protein: CASSTSGVVREKLFF
CDR3 DNA: TGTGCCAGCAGCACTTCAGGGGTGGTAAGAGAAAAACTGTTTTTT

J gene: TRBJ2-1
D gene: NA
V gene: TRBV19
clone size: NA
CDR3 protein: CASSIAPGRFSYNEQFF
CDR3 DNA: TGTGCCAGTAGTATCGCGCCCGGACGTTTCTCCTACAATGAGCAGTTCTTC

J gene: TRBJ2-1
D gene: TRBD2
V gene: TRBV5-1
clone size: NA
CDR3 protein: CASSPSSGAYNEQFF
CDR3 DNA: TGCGCCAGCAGCCCTTCTAGCGGGGCCTACAATGAGCAGTTCTTC

J gene: TRBJ1-1
D gene: NA
V gene: TRBV19
clone size: NA
CDR3 protein: CASSARDTLNTEAFF
CDR3 DNA: TGTGCCAGTAGTGCCCGGGACACACTGAACACTGAAGCTTTCTTT

J gene: TRBJ1-2
D gene: NA
V gene: TRBV5-4
clone size: NA
CDR3 protein: CASSLVGQSYGYTF
CDR3 DNA: TGTGCCAGCAGCTTGGTAGGGCAGAGCTATGGCTACACCTTC

J gene: TRBJ1-5
D gene: TRBD1
V gene: TRBV6-1
clone size: NA
CDR3 protein: CASSEPRDRAYSNQPQHF
CDR3 DNA: TGTGCCAGCAGTGAGCCCCGGGACAGGGCGTATAGCAATCAGCCCCAGCATTTT

J gene: TRBJ2-5
D gene: TRBD2
V gene: TRBV3-1/TRBV3-2
clone size: NA
CDR3 protein: CASSQASGRAETQYF
CDR3 DNA: TGTGCCAGCAGCCAAGCTAGCGGGAGAGCAGAGACCCAGTACTTC

J gene: TRBJ1-6
D gene: NA
V gene: TRBV6-5
clone size: few
CDR3 protein: CASSTGQTNSPLHF
CDR3 DNA: TGTGCCAGCAGTACTGGACAGACGAATTCACCCCTCCACTTT

J gene: TRBJ2-5
D gene: TRBD1
V gene: TRBV7-9
clone size: NA
CDR3 protein: CASSLALSGGLETQYF
CDR3 DNA: TGTGCCAGCAGCTTAGCGCTGTCAGGGGGCTTAGAGACCCAGTACTTC